These 5 T cell receptor beta chains came from one sample sequenced in a study of molecular identifiers for immune sequencing clone quantification. TCRdb re-derived calls from the PCR reads in MiXCR, one entry per CDR3 protein. In the table there are 250,000 to 400,000 distinct CDR3 sequences, about 21% of which are singletons. Sequencing used naive CD8+ T cells from blood, with Jurkat cell RNA spiked in. Stated subset: FACS-sorted CD8+CD4-CCR7+CD45RA+ naive T cells. Receptors originate from a human donor in good health. Some libraries in this study had Jurkat cell RNA spiked in.

This clonotype was observed many times. In this CDR3 the conserved last residue, phenylalanine or tryptophan, is missing, so a read error is likely. V usage is TRBV20-1 and J usage is TRBJ2-3; 8 bases line up with TRBD1. Germline CDR1 and CDR2: DFQATT and SNEGSKA (reference sequence). J gave up 2 bases and V 5 bases, and 12 bases lay outside the gene matches. CDR3 length equals 16 residues. The CDR3 DNA reads TGCAGTGCTTACAGAACCGGGACAGGACTCACAGATACGCAGTATCTT. The encoded protein is CSAYRTGTGLTDTQYL.

As regards this clonotype: Just one base apart from a much larger clone, this may be a read error. V usage is TRBV30 and J usage is TRBJ2-7; maybe TRBD2 (5 bases). V gave up 4 bases and J gave up 12 bases, with 19 bases separating them. The CDR3 extends over 12 amino acids. Germline V gives CDR1 GTSNPN, CDR2 SVGIG (reference sequence). The CDR3 loop is CAWNEGAGWLYF. The CDR3, as DNA: TGTGCCTGGAATGAGGGCGCAGGCTGGTTGTACTTC.

In its sample, this clonotype was seen many times. The chain carries TRBV5-4 and TRBJ1-2; tentative D call: TRBD1 (6 bases). The CDR3 is 16 residues long. Germline CDR1 SGHNT, CDR2 YYREEE (reference sequence). Deletions cut 4 bases from V and 4 bases from J, with 20 bases between. The CDR3 spells CASSAGFSQGPYGYTF. CDR3 in DNA: TGTGCCAGCAGCGCCGGATTCTCCCAGGGGCCCTATGGCTACACCTTC.

The sample holds many counts of this clonotype. J is TRBJ2-5 and V is TRBV12-3 or TRBV12-4; tentative D call: TRBD1 (6 bases). The CDR3 has 14 amino acids. The V end lost 5 bases, the J end lost 4 bases, and 14 bases lay between the germline ends. This chain's CDR3 is CASSPDSGGETQYF. CDR3 nucleotides: TGTGCCAGCAGTCCGGACAGCGGAGGAGAGACCCAGTACTTC.

Remarks on this clonotype: A much larger clone differs by one base, so this may be a read error. The chain couples TRBV21-1 to TRBJ2-5; the D call TRBD1 from the table was never checked on the DNA. TRBV21-1 is marked as a pseudogene. The CDR3 loop spans 17 amino acids. The CDR3 bases are TGTGCCAGCAGCAAAACGGGGACGGGGGGCCCCCCAGAGACCCAGTACTTC. Residues: CASSKTGTGGPPETQYF.